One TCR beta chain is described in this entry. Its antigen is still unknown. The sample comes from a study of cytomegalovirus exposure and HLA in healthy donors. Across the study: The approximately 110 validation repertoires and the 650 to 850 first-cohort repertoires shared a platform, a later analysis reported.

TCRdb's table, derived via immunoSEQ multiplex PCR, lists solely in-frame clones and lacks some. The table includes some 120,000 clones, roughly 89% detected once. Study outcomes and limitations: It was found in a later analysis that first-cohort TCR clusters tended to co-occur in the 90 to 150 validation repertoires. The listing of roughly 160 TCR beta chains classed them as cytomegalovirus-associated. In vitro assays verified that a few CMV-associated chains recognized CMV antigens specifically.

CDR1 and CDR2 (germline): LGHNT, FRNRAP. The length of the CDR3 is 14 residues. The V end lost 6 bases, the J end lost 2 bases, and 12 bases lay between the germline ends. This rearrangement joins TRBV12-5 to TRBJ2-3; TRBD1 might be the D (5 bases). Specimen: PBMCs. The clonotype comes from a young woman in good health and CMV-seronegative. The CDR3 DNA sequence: TGTGCTAGTGGCAAGGGGTCCCCCACAGATACGCAGTATTTT. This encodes CASGKGSPTDTQYF. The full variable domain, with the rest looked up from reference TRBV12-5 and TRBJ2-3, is DARVTQTPRHKVTEMGQEVTMRCQPILGHNTVFWYRQTMMQGLELLAYFRNRAPLDDSGMPKDRFSAEMPDATLATLKIQPSEPRDSAVYFCASGKGSPTDTQYFGPGTRLTVL.